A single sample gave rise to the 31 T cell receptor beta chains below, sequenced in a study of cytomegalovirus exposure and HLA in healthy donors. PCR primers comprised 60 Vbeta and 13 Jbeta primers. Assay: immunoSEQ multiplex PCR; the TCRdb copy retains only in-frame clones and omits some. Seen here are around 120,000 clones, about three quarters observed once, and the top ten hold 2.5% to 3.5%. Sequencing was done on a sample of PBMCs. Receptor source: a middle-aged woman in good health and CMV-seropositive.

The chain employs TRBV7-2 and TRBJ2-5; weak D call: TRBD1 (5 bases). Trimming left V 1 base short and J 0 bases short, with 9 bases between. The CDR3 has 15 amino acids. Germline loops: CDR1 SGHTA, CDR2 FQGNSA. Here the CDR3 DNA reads TGTGCCAGCAGCTTAGATCAGGGATACCAAGAGACCCAGTACTTC. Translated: CASSLDQGYQETQYF.

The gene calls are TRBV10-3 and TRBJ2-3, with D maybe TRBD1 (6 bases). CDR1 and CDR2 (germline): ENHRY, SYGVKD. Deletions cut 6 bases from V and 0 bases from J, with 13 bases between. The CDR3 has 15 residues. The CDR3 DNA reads TGTGCCATCAGCCTTGGACAGCTTAGCACAGATACGCAGTATTTT. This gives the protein CAISLGQLSTDTQYF.

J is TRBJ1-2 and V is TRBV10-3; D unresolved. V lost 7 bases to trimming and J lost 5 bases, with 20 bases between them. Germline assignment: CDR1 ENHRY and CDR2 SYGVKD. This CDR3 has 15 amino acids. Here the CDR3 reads CAITQESGPEYGYTF. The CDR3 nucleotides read TGTGCCATCACCCAGGAAAGTGGGCCCGAGTATGGCTACACCTTC.

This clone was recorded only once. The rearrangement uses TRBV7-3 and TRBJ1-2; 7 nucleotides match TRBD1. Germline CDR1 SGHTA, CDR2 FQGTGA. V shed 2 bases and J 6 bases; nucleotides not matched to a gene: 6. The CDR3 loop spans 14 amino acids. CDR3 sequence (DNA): TGTGCCAGCAGCTTAGACCGGGACAGTCATGGCTACACCTTC. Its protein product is CASSLDRDSHGYTF. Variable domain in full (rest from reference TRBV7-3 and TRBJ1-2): GAGVSQTPSNKVTEKGKYVELRCDPISGHTALYWYRQSLGQGPEFLIYFQGTGAADDSGLPNDRFFAVRPEGSVSTLKIQRTERGDSAVYLCASSLDRDSHGYTFGSGTRLTVV.

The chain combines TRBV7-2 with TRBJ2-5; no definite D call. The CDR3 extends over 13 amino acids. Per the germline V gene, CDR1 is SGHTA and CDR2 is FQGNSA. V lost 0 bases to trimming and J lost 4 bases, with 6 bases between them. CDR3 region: CASSLAPGETQYF. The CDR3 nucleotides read TGTGCCAGCAGCTTAGCGCCGGGAGAGACCCAGTACTTC.

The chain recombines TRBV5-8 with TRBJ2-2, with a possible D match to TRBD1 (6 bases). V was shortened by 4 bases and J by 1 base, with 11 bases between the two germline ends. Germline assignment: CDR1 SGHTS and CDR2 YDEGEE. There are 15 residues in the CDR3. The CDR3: CASSPRDKNTGELFF. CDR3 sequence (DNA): TGTGCCAGCAGCCCCCGGGACAAGAACACCGGGGAGCTGTTTTTT.

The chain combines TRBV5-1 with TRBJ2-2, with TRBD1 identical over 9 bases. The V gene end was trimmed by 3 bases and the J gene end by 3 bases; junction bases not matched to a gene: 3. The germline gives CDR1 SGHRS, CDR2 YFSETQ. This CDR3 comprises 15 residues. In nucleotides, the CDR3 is TGCGCCAGCAGCTCGACAGGGGGAGACACCGGGGAGCTGTTTTTT. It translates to CASSSTGGDTGELFF.

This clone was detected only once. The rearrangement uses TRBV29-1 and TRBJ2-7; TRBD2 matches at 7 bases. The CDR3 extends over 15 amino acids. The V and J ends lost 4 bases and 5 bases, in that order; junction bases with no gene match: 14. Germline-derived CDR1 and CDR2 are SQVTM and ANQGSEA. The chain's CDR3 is CSVGARTGGRNEQYF. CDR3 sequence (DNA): TGCAGCGTTGGGGCAAGGACGGGGGGAAGGAACGAGCAGTACTTC.

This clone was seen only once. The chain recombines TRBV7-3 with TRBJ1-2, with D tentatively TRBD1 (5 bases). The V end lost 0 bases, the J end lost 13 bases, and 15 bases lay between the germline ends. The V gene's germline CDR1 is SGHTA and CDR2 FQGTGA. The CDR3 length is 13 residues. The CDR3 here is CASSLTEGSPLTF. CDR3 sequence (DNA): TGTGCCAGCAGCTTAACGGAGGGGAGCCCTCTCACCTTC. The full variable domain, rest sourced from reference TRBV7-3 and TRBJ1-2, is GAGVSQTPSNKVTEKGKYVELRCDPISGHTALYWYRQSLGQGPEFLIYFQGTGAADDSGLPNDRFFAVRPEGSVSTLKIQRTERGDSAVYLCASSLTEGSPLTFGSGTRLTVV.

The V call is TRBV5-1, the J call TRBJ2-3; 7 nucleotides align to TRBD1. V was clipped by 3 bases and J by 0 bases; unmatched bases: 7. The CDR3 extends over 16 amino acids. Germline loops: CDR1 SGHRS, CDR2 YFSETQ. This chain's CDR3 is CASSSDRDRSTDTQYF. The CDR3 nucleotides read TGCGCCAGCAGCTCAGACCGGGACAGAAGCACAGATACGCAGTATTTT.

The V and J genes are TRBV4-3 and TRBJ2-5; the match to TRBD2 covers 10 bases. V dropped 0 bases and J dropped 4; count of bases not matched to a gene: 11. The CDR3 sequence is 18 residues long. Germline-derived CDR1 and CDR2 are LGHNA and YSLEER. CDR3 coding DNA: TGCGCCAGCAGCCAAGAATGGGCTAGCGGGAGTGTTGGAGAGACCCAGTACTTC. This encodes CASSQEWASGSVGETQYF.

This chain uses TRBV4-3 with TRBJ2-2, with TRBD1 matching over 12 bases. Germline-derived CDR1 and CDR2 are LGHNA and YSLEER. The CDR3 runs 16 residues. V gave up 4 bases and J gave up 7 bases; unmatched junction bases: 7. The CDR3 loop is CASSRTGTGGIGELFF. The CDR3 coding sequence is TGCGCCAGCAGCCGGACCGGGACAGGGGGCATCGGGGAGCTGTTTTTT.

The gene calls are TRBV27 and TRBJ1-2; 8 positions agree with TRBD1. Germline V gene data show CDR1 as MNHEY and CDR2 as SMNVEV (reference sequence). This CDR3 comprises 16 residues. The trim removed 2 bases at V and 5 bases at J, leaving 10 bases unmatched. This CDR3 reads CASSLVAQGGRYGYTF. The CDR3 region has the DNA TGTGCCAGCAGTTTAGTGGCACAGGGGGGTCGTTATGGCTACACCTTC.

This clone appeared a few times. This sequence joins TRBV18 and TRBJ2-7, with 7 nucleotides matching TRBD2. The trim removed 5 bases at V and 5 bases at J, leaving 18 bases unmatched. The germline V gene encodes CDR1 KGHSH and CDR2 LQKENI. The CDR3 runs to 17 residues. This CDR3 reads CASSSTSSGHRGDEQYF. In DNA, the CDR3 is TGTGCCAGCTCATCCACTTCTAGCGGCCATCGCGGCGACGAGCAGTACTTC.

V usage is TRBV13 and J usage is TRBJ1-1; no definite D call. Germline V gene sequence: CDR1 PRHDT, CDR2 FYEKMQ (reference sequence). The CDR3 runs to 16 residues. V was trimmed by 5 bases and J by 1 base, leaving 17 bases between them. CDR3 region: CASSRPERPGNTEAFF. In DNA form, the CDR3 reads TGTGCCAGCAGCCGCCCGGAGAGGCCCGGGAACACTGAAGCTTTCTTT.

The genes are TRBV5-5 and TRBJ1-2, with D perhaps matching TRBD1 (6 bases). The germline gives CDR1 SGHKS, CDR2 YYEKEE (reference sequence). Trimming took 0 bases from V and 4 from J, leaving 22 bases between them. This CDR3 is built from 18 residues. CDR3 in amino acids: CASSLEPGDTALSYGYTF. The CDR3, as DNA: TGTGCCAGCAGCTTGGAACCAGGGGACACCGCTCTTAGCTATGGCTACACCTTC.

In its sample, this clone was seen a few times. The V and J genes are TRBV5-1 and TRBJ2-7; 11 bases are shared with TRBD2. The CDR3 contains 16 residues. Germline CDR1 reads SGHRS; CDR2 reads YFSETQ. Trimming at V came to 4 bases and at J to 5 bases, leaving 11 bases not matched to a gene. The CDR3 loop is CASSATSGGSHHEQYF. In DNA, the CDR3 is TGCGCCAGCAGCGCAACTAGCGGGGGTTCCCACCACGAGCAGTACTTC.

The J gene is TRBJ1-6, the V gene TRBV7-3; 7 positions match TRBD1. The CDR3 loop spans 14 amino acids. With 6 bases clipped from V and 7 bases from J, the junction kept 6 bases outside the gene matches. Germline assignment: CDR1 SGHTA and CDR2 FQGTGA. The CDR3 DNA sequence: TGTGCCAGCAGGCCGGGACAGCAAAATTCACCCCTCCACTTT. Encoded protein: CASRPGQQNSPLHF.

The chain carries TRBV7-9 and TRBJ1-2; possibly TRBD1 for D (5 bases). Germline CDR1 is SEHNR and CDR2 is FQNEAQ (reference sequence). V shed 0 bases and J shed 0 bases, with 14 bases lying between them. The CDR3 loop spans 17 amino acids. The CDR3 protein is CASSLAQGISTNYGYTF. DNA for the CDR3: TGTGCCAGCAGCTTAGCCCAGGGTATTTCCACTAACTATGGCTACACCTTC.

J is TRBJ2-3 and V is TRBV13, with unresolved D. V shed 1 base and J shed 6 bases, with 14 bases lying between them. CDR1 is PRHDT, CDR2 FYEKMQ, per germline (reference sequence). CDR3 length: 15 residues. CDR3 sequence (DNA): TGTGCCAGCAGCTTAGAACTACCTGGTGGGGATACGCAGTATTTT. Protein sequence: CASSLELPGGDTQYF. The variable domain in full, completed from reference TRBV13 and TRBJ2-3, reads AAGVIQSPRHLIKEKRETATLKCYPIPRHDTVYWYQQGPGQDPQFLISFYEKMQSDKGSIPDRFSAQQFSDYHSELNMSSLELGDSALYFCASSLELPGGDTQYFGPGTRLTVL.

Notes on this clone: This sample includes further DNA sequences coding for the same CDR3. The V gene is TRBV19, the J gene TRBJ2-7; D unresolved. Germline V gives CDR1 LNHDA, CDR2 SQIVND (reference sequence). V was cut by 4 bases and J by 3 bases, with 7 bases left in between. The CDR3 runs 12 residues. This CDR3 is CASSRSGYEQYF. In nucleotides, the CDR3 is TGTGCCAGTAGTAGATCGGGCTACGAGCAGTACTTC. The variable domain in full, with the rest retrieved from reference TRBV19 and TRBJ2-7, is DGGITQSPKYLFRKEGQNVTLSCEQNLNHDAMYWYRQDPGQGLRLIYYSQIVNDFQKGDIAEGYSVSREKKESFPLTVTSAQKNPTAFYLCASSRSGYEQYFGPGTRLTVT.

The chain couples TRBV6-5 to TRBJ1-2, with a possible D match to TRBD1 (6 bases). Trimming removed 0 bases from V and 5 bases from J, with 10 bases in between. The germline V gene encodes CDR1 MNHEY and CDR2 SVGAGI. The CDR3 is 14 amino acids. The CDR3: CASSYSGGVYGYTF. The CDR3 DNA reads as TGTGCCAGCAGTTACTCAGGGGGAGTGTATGGCTACACCTTC.

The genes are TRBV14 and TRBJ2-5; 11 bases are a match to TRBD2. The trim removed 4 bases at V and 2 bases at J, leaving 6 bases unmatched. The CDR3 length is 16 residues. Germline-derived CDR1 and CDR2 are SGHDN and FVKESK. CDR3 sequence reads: CASSPRRLAGQETQYF. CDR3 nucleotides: TGTGCCAGCAGCCCCCGTAGACTAGCGGGGCAAGAGACCCAGTACTTC.

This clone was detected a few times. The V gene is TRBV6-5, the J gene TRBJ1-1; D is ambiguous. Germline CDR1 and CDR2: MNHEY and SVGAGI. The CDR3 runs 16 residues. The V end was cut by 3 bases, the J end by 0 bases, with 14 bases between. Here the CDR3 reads CASSYGGITLNTEAFF. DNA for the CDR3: TGTGCCAGCAGTTATGGAGGCATAACCTTGAACACTGAAGCTTTCTTT.

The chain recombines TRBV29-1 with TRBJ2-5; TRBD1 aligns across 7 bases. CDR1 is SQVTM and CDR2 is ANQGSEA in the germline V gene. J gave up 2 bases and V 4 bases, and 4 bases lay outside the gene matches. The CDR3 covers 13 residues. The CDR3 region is CSVARGQQETQYF. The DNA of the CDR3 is TGCAGCGTTGCCCGGGGACAGCAAGAGACCCAGTACTTC.

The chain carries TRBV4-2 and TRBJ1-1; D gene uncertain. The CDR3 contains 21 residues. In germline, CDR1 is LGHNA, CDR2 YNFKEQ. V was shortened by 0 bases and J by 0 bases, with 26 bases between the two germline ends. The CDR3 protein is CASSQESFEGRLLSMNTEAFF. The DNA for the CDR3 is TGTGCCAGCAGCCAAGAGTCTTTCGAGGGCAGACTATTATCCATGAACACTGAAGCTTTCTTT.

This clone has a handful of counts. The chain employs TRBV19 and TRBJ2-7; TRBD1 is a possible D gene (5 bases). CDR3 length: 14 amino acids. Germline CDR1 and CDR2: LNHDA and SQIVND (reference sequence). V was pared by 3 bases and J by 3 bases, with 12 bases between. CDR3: CASSIPGMVYEQYF. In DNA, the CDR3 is TGTGCCAGTAGTATCCCAGGGATGGTCTACGAGCAGTACTTC. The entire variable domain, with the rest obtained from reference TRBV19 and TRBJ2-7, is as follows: DGGITQSPKYLFRKEGQNVTLSCEQNLNHDAMYWYRQDPGQGLRLIYYSQIVNDFQKGDIAEGYSVSREKKESFPLTVTSAQKNPTAFYLCASSIPGMVYEQYFGPGTRLTVT.

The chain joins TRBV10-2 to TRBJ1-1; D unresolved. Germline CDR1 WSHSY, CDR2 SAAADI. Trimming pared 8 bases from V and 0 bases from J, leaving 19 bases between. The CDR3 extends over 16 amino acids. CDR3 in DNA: TGCGCCAGCCACGGCGGGTTTGTCTTCATGAACACTGAAGCTTTCTTT. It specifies CASHGGFVFMNTEAFF.

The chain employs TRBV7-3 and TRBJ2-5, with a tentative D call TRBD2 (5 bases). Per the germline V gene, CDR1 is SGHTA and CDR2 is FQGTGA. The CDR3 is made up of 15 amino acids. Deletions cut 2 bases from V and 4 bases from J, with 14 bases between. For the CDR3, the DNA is TGTGCCAGCAGCTTAGTGAGGGAGCGAGGAGAGACCCAGTACTTC. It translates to CASSLVRERGETQYF.

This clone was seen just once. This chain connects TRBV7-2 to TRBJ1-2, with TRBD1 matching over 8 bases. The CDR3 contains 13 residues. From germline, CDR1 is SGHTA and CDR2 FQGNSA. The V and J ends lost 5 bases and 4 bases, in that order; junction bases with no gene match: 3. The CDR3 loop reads CASSDRGPYGYTF. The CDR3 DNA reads TGTGCCAGCAGCGACAGGGGCCCCTATGGCTACACCTTC.

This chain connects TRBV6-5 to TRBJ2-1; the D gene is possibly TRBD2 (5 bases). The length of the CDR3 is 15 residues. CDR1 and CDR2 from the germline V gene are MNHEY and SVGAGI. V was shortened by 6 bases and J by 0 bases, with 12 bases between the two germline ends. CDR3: CASREDSSSYNEQFF. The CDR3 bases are TGTGCCAGCAGAGAGGACTCGAGCTCCTACAATGAGCAGTTCTTC.